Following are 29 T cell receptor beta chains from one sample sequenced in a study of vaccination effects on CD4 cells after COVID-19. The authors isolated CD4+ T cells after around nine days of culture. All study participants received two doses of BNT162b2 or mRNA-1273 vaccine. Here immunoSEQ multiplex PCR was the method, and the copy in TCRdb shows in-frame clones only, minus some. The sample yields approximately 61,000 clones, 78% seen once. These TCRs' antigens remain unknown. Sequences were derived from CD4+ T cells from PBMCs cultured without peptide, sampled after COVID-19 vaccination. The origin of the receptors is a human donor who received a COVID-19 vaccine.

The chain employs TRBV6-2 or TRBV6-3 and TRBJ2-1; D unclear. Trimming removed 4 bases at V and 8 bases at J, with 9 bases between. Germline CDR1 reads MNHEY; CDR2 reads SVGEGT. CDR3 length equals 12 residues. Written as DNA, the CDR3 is TGTGCCAGCAGTTTATTACGGGATGAGCAGTTCTTC. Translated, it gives CASSLLRDEQFF.

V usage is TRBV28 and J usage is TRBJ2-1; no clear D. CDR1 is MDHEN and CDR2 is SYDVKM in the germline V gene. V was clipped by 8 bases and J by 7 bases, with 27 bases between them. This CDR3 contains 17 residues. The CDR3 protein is CASPPRRPEGTLNEQFF. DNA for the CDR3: TGTGCCAGCCCGCCTAGGCGGCCGGAAGGCACCCTTAATGAGCAGTTCTTC.

CDR3 in DNA: TGTGCCAGTAGTTTACCCGGGGGGGTCCAGCCCCAGCATTTT. Translating gives CASSLPGGVQPQHF. The chain has TRBV19 and TRBJ1-5; D might be TRBD1 (5 bases). The CDR3 sequence is 14 residues long. The germline gives CDR1 LNHDA, CDR2 SQIVND (reference sequence). Between the trimmed V and J ends, which lost 5 bases and 7 bases, there was a span of 15 bases. The full variable domain, in which reference TRBV19 and TRBJ1-5 provide the parts outside the CDR3, is DGGITQSPKYLFRKEGQNVTLSCEQNLNHDAMYWYRQDPGQGLRLIYYSQIVNDFQKGDIAEGYSVSREKKESFPLTVTSAQKNPTAFYLCASSLPGGVQPQHFGDGTRLSIL.

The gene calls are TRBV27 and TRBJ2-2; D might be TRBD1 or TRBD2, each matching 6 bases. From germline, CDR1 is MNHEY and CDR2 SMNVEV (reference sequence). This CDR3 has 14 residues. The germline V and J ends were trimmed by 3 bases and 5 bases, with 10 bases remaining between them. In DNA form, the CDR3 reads TGTGCCAGCAGTTTTGGGGGGCAAACCGGGGAGCTGTTTTTT. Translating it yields CASSFGGQTGELFF.

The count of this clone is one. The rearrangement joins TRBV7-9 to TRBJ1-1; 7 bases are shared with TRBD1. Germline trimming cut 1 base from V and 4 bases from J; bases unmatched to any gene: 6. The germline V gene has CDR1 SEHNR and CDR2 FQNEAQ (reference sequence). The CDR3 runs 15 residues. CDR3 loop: CASSLVGQGVTEAFF. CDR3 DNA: TGTGCCAGCAGCTTAGTCGGGCAGGGGGTCACTGAAGCTTTCTTT.

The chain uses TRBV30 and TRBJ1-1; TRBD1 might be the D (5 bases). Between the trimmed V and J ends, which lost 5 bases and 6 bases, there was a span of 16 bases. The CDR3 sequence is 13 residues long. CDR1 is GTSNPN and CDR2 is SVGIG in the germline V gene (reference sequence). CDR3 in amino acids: CAWGLNQGAEAFF. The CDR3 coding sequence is TGTGCCTGGGGGCTCAACCAAGGGGCTGAAGCTTTCTTT.

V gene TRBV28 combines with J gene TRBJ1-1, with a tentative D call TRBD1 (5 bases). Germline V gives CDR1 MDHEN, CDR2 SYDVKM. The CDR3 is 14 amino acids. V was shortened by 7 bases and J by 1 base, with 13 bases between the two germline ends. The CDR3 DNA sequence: TGTGCCAGCATCACTACAGGCAAGAACACTGAAGCTTTCTTT. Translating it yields CASITTGKNTEAFF.

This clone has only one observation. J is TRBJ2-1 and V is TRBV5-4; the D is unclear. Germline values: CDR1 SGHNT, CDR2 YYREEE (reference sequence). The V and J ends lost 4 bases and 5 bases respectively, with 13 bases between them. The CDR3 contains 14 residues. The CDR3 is CASSRMLGDNEQFF. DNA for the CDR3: TGTGCCAGCAGCCGCATGCTAGGAGACAATGAGCAGTTCTTC.

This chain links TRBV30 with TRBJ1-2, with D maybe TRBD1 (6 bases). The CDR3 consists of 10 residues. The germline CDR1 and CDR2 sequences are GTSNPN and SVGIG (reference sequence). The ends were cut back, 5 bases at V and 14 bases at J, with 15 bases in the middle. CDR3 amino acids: CAWDRPPITF. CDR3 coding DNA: TGTGCCTGGGACAGGCCTCCGATTACCTTC.

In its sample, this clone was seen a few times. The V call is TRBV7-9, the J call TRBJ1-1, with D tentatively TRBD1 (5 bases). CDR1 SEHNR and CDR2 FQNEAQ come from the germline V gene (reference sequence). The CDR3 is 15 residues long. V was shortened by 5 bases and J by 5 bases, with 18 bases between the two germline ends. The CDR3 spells CASSRAGGSRTEAFF. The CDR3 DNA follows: TGTGCCAGCAGCCGCGCGGGGGGATCGCGTACTGAAGCTTTCTTT.

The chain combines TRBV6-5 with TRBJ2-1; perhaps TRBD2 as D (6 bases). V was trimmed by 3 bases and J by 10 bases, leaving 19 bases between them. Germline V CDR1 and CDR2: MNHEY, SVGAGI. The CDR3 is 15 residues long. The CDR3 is CASSYGRGRRVEQFF. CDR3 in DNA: TGTGCCAGCAGTTATGGGCGGGGCCGCAGGGTAGAGCAGTTCTTC.

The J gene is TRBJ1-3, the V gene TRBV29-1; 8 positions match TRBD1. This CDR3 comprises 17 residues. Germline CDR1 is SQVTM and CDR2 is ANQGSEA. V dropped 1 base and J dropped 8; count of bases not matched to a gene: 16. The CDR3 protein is CSVEGSPRTGKEYTIYF. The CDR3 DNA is TGCAGCGTTGAAGGGTCACCCAGGACAGGGAAGGAATACACCATATATTTT. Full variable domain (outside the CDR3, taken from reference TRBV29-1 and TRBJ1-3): SAVISQKPSRDICQRGTSLTIQCQVDSQVTMMFWYRQQPGQSLTLIATANQGSEATYESGFVIDKFPISRPNLTFSTLTVSNMSPEDSSIYLCSVEGSPRTGKEYTIYFGEGSWLTVV.

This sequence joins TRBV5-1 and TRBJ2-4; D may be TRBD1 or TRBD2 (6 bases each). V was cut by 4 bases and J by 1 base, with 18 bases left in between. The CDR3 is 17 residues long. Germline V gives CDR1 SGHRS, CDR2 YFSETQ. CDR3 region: CASSTNGGLGAKNIQYF. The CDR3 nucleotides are TGCGCCAGCAGCACAAATGGGGGGCTAGGGGCCAAAAACATTCAGTACTTC. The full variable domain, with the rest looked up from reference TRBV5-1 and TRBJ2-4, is KAGVTQTPRYLIKTRGQQVTLSCSPISGHRSVSWYQQTPGQGLQFLFEYFSETQRNKGNFPGRFSGRQFSNSRSEMNVSTLELGDSALYLCASSTNGGLGAKNIQYFGAGTRLSVL.

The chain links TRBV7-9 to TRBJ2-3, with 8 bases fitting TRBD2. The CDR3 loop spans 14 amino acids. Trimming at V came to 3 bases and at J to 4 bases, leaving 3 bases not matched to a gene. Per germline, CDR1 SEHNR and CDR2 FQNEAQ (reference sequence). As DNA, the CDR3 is TGTGCCAGCAGCTTTGCGGGGGGCGCAGATACGCAGTATTTT. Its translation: CASSFAGGADTQYF.

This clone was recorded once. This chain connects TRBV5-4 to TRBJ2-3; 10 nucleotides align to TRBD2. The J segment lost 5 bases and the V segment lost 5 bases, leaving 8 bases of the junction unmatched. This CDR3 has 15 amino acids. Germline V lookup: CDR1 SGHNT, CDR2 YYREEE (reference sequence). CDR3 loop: CASRRAGGPVDTQYF. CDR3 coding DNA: TGTGCCAGCAGGAGAGCGGGAGGGCCGGTAGATACGCAGTATTTT.

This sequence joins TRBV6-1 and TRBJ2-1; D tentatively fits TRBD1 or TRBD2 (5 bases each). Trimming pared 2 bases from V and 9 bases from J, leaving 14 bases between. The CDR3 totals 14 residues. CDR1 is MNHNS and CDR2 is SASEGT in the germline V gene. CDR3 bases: TGTGCCAGCAGTGAAAGTTGGGGGAGCAGTGAGCAGTTCTTC. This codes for CASSESWGSSEQFF.

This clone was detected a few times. CDR3 in DNA: TGTGCCAGCAGCTTAGATTGGGGTGCCCAATCACCCCTCCACTTT. Protein sequence: CASSLDWGAQSPLHF. The chain uses TRBV7-9 and TRBJ1-6; D remains unclear. The germline gives CDR1 SEHNR, CDR2 FQNEAQ (reference sequence). V lost 1 base, J lost 10 bases, and 14 bases lay in between. The CDR3 loop spans 15 amino acids. The complete variable domain, with remaining parts taken from reference TRBV7-9 and TRBJ1-6, reads DTGVSQNPRHKITKRGQNVTFRCDPISEHNRLYWYRQTLGQGPEFLTYFQNEAQLEKSRLLSDRFSAERPKGSFSTLEIQRTEQGDSAMYLCASSLDWGAQSPLHFGNGTRLTVT.

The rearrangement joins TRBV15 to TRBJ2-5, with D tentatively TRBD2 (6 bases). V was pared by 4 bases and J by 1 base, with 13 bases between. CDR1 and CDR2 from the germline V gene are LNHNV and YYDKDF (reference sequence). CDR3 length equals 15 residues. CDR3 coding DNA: TGTGCCACCAGCATTCTTGGGGGAGGCCAAGAGACCCAGTACTTC. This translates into CATSILGGGQETQYF.

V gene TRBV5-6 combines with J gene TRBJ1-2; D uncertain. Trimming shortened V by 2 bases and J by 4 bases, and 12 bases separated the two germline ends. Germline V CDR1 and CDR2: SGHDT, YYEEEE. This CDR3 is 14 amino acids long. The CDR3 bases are TGTGCCAGCAGCTTTTTAGACGGGCTCTATGGCTACACCTTC. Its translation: CASSFLDGLYGYTF.

This CDR3 reads CASSERQGNSPLHF. CDR3 DNA: TGTGCCAGCAGTGAAAGGCAGGGGAATTCACCCCTCCACTTT. V and J are TRBV2 and TRBJ1-6, with a tentative D call TRBD1 (6 bases). Germline loops: CDR1 SNHLY, CDR2 FYNNEI. Deletions cut 2 bases from V and 7 bases from J, with 9 bases between. This CDR3 contains 14 residues.

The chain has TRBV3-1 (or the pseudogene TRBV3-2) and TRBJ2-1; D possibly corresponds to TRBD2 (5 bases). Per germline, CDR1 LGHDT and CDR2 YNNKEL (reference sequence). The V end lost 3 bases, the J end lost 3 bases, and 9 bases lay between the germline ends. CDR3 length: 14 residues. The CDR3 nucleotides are TGTGCCAGCAGCCACAGGACTTTCTACAATGAGCAGTTCTTC. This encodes CASSHRTFYNEQFF.

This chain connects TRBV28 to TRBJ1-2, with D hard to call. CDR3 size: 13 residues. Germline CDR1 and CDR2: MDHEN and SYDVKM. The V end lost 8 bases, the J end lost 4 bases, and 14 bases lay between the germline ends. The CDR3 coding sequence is TGTGCCAGCGTCCCCCCATGGGGCTATGGCTACACCTTC. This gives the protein CASVPPWGYGYTF.

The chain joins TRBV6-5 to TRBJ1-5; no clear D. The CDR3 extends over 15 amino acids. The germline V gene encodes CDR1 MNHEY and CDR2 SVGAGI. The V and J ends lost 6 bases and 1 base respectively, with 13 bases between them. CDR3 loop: CASSPGGVSNQPQHF. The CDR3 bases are TGTGCCAGCAGCCCGGGCGGGGTGAGCAATCAGCCCCAGCATTTT.

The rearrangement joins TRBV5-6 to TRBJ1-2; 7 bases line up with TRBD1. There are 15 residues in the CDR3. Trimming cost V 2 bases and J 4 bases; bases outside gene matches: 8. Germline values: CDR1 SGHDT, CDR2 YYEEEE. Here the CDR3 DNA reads TGTGCCAGCAGCTTTCAGGGGGGGGTTTCCTATGGCTACACCTTC. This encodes CASSFQGGVSYGYTF.

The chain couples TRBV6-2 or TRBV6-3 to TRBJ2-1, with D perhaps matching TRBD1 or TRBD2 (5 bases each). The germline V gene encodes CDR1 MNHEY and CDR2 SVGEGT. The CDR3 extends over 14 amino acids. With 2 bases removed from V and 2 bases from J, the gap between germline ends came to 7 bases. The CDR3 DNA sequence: TGTGCCAGCAGTTACGTGGGGGCCTACAATGAGCAGTTCTTC. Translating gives CASSYVGAYNEQFF.

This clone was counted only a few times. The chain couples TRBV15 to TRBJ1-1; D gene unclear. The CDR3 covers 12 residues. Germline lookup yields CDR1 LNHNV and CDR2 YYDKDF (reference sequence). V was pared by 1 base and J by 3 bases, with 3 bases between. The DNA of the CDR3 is TGTGCCACCAGCAGAGCCTACACTGAAGCTTTCTTT. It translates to CATSRAYTEAFF. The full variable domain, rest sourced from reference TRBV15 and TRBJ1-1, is DAMVIQNPRYQVTQFGKPVTLSCSQTLNHNVMYWYQQKSSQAPKLLFHYYDKDFNNEADTPDNFQSRRPNTSFCFLDIRSPGLGDTAMYLCATSRAYTEAFFGQGTRLTVV.

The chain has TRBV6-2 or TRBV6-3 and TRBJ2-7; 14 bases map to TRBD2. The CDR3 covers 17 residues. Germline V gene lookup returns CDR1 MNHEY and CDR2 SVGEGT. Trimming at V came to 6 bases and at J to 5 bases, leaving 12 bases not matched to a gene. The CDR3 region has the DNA TGTGCCAGCAGCGTAATAAACCCGGGACTAGCGGGAGACGAGCAGTACTTC. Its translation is CASSVINPGLAGDEQYF.

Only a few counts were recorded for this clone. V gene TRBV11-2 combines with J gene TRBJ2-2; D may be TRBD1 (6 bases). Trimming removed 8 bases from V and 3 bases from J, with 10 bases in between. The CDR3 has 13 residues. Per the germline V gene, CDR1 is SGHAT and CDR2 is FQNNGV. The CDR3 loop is CASHQGYTGELFF. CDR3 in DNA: TGTGCCAGCCACCAGGGGTACACCGGGGAGCTGTTTTTT. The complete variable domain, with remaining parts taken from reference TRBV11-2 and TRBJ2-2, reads EAGVAQSPRYKIIEKRQSVAFWCNPISGHATLYWYQQILGQGPKLLIQFQNNGVVDDSQLPKDRFSAERLKGVDSTLKIQPAKLEDSAVYLCASHQGYTGELFFGEGSRLTVL.

CDR3 in DNA: TGTGCCAGCAGCCAGGAGACAGGGCAAGAGACCCAGTACTTC. Residues: CASSQETGQETQYF. J is TRBJ2-5 and V is TRBV5-4, with 7 bases lining up with TRBD1. This CDR3 is built from 14 residues. Losses at the gene ends were 4 bases for V and 2 bases for J; bases not matched to a gene: 5. CDR1 is SGHNT and CDR2 is YYREEE in the germline V gene (reference sequence).